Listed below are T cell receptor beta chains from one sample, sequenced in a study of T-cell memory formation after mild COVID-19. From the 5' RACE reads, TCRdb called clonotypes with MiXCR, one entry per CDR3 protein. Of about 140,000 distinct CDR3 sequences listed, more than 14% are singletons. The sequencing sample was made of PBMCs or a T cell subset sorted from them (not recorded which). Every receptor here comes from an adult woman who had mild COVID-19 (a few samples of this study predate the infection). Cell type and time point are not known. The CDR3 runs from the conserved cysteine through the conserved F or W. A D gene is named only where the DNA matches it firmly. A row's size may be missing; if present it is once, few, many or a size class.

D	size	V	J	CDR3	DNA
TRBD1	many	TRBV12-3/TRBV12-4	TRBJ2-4	CASSFAGGLAKNIQYF	TGTGCCAGCAGTTTCGCAGGGGGCTTAGCCAAAAACATTCAGTACTTC
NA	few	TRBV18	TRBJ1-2	CASSPLGLSGYGYTF	TGTGCCAGCTCACCTTTAGGACTCTCCGGTTATGGCTACACCTTC
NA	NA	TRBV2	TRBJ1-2	CASNEWPGLGYGYTF	TGTGCCAGCAACGAATGGCCAGGGTTGGGCTATGGCTACACCTTC
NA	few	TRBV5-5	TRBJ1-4	CASSIQRYGEKLFF	TGTGCCAGCAGTATTCAGAGGTACGGAGAAAAACTGTTTTTT
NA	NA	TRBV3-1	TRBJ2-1	CASSRAGDFDEQFF	TGTGCCAGCAGCCGGGCAGGGGATTTCGATGAGCAGTTCTTC
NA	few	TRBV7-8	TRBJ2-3	CASSFGITDTQYF	TGTGCCAGCAGCTTCGGGATAACAGATACGCAGTATTTT
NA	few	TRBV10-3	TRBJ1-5	CAISVGADGNQPQHF	TGTGCCATCAGTGTAGGGGCAGATGGCAATCAGCCCCAGCATTTT
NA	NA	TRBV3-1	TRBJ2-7	CASSQEGSLVYEQYF	TGTGCCAGCAGCCAAGAGGGATCTCTGGTCTACGAGCAGTACTTC
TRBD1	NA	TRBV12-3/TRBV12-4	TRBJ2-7	CASSPGTVSYEQYF	TGTGCCAGCAGTCCCGGGACAGTCTCCTACGAGCAGTACTTC
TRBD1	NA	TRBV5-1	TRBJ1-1	CASSPTGGTNTEAFF	TGCGCCAGCAGCCCGACAGGGGGCACGAACACTGAAGCTTTCTTT
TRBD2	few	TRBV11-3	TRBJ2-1	CASSQRTSGVNEQFF	TGTGCCAGCAGTCAAAGGACTAGCGGGGTCAATGAGCAGTTCTTC
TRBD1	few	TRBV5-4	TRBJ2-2	CASSGRGPGELFF	TGTGCCAGCAGTGGCAGGGGGCCCGGGGAGCTGTTTTTT
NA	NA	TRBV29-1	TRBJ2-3	CSACGASTDTQYF	TGCAGCGCCTGCGGGGCTAGCACAGATACGCAGTATTTT
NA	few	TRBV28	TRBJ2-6	CASSLPLSGANVLTF	TGTGCCAGCAGTTTACCCCTATCCGGGGCCAACGTCCTGACTTTC
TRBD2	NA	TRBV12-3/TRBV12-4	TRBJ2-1	CATGGGRVFF	TGTGCCACCGGGGGGGGAAGGGTGTTCTTC
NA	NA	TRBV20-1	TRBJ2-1	CSAPVADYSYNEQFF	TGCAGTGCCCCTGTAGCGGATTACTCCTACAATGAGCAGTTCTTC
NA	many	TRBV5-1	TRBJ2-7	CASSLEGSFGREQYF	TGCGCCAGCAGCTTGGAAGGATCCTTCGGGAGAGAGCAGTACTTC
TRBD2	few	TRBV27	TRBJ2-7	CASSRGTRPYEQYF	TGTGCCAGCAGTCGCGGGACTAGACCCTACGAGCAGTACTTC
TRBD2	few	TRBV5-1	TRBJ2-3	CASSLVAGDDTQYF	TGCGCCAGCAGCTTGGTTGCGGGAGACGATACGCAGTATTTT
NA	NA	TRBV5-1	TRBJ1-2	CASSWGRRTETTNYGYTF	TGCGCCAGCAGCTGGGGGCGAAGGACAGAGACTACTAACTATGGCTACACCTTC
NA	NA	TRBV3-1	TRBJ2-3	CASSLQGLTDTQYF	TGTGCCAGCAGCCTCCAGGGACTCACAGATACGCAGTATTTT
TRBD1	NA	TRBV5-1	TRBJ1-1	CASSLDRGLNTEAFF	TGCGCCAGCAGCCTCGACAGGGGGCTGAACACTGAAGCTTTCTTT